The present TCR beta chain was sequenced within a study of blood T cell repertoires in COVID-19. Original processing notes: Amplification from reference gene primers served as the basis for estimated nucleated cell counts. Clones were read by immunoSEQ multiplex PCR, and TCRdb kept only the in-frame ones, dropping some. Clonal size and the V and J genes are those of that table, whereas D and trimming came from the DNA. This sample has over 250,000 clones, with over 85% found just once. The CDR3 is 18 amino acids. Germline values: CDR1 LGHNA, CDR2 YNFKEQ. V gave up 0 bases and J gave up 7 bases; unmatched junction bases: 13.

The rearrangement joins TRBV4-2 to TRBJ2-1; 9 nucleotides agree with TRBD2. Sequencing was performed on PBMCs or T cells enriched from blood (not recorded which). The source of this sequence is an older woman who had recovered from COVID-19. CDR3 residues: CASSQESTRASGVNEQFF. CDR3 in DNA: TGTGCCAGCAGCCAAGAAAGTACAAGGGCTAGCGGGGTAAATGAGCAGTTCTTC.